This entry lists 17 T cell receptor beta chains sequenced from one sample in a study of blood T cell repertoires in COVID-19. The data were produced by immunoSEQ multiplex PCR, yet TCRdb's version contains in-frame clones alone and is incomplete. The sample lists approximately 180,000 clones, 88% occurring once. The sample comprised peripheral blood. These receptors were taken from a human donor in a cohort sampled during active COVID-19.

The chain couples TRBV19 to TRBJ2-7; D might be TRBD2 (5 bases). V was shortened by 6 bases and J by 3 bases, with 12 bases between the two germline ends. Germline CDR1 reads LNHDA; CDR2 reads SQIVND (reference sequence). This CDR3 comprises 13 residues. The CDR3 nucleotides read TGTGCCAGTAGCCGCACTAGATTCTACGAGCAGTACTTC. Amino acid sequence: CASSRTRFYEQYF.

The chain has TRBV19 and TRBJ2-5, with 15 bases that match TRBD2. Trimming cost V 1 base and J 5 bases; bases outside gene matches: 2. Germline CDR1 and CDR2: LNHDA and SQIVND (reference sequence). The CDR3 covers 16 residues. CDR3 protein: CASSIGGTSGRETQYF. CDR3 nucleotides: TGTGCCAGTAGTATAGGAGGGACTAGCGGGAGGGAGACCCAGTACTTC.

The chain recombines TRBV10-3 with TRBJ2-1, with D possibly matching TRBD2 (5 bases). The CDR3 extends over 15 amino acids. Trimming took 2 bases from V and 10 from J, leaving 18 bases between them. Germline CDR1 reads ENHRY; CDR2 reads SYGVKD. In DNA, the CDR3 is TGTGCCATCAGTGAGGGGCCTAGCCTCGAGCGAGAGCAGTTCTTC. This translates into CAISEGPSLEREQFF.

The chain couples TRBV10-3 to TRBJ1-5; D unresolved. From germline, CDR1 is ENHRY and CDR2 SYGVKD. The CDR3 loop spans 12 amino acids. Trimming removed 8 bases at V and 2 bases at J, with 7 bases between. CDR3 sequence (DNA): TGTGCCATCTCCGGGGGCAATCAGCCCCAGCATTTT. This encodes CAISGGNQPQHF.

This chain joins TRBV5-6 and TRBJ2-1, with 7 bases aligning to TRBD2. V gave up 1 base and J gave up 7 bases; unmatched junction bases: 17. The V gene's germline CDR1 is SGHDT and CDR2 YYEEEE. This CDR3 contains 18 residues. In DNA, the CDR3 is TGTGCCAGCAGCTTGAAGGCGGCTAAGCGGGGAGGGCTGAATGAGCAGTTCTTC. Translated: CASSLKAAKRGGLNEQFF.

The chain carries TRBV14 and TRBJ2-5; D is unresolved. V dropped 4 bases and J dropped 0 bases, with 3 bases sitting between them. The CDR3 runs to 12 residues. Germline values: CDR1 SGHDN, CDR2 FVKESK. In nucleotides, the CDR3 is TGTGCCAGCAGCCCGTACCAAGAGACCCAGTACTTC. Its translation: CASSPYQETQYF. Based on the CDR3 plus reference TRBV14 and TRBJ2-5, the full variable domain is EAGVTQFPSHSVIEKGQTVTLRCDPISGHDNLYWYRRVMGKEIKFLLHFVKESKQDESGMPNNRFLAERTGGTYSTLKVQPAELEDSGVYFCASSPYQETQYFGPGTRLLVL.

The rearrangement joins TRBV11-2 to TRBJ2-1; 8 bases align to TRBD1. V shed 5 bases, J shed 4 bases, and the junction held 7 bases outside the gene matches. The CDR3 covers 15 residues. Germline assignment: CDR1 SGHAT and CDR2 FQNNGV. The CDR3 here is CASSQGQGVYNEQFF. CDR3 coding DNA: TGTGCCAGCAGCCAAGGACAGGGAGTGTACAATGAGCAGTTCTTC.

The sample holds one count of this clone. The rearrangement links TRBV18 to TRBJ1-1, with D possibly TRBD1 on 5 matching bases. This CDR3 region has 14 residues. The V end lost 2 bases, the J end lost 1 base, and 8 bases lay between the germline ends. CDR1 is KGHSH, CDR2 LQKENI, per germline. The CDR3 sequence: CASSPDRKNTEAFF. CDR3 in DNA: TGTGCCAGCTCACCAGACAGAAAGAACACTGAAGCTTTCTTT.

This clone was seen once. The V gene is TRBV6-5, the J gene TRBJ1-1; maybe TRBD1 (5 bases). Trimming took off 4 bases at V and 1 base at J, with 13 bases between the two ends. CDR3 size: 15 residues. From germline, CDR1 is MNHEY and CDR2 SVGAGI. In DNA, the CDR3 is TGTGCCAGCAGTTTAGTTGGGGGGAGGAACACTGAAGCTTTCTTT. The encoded protein is CASSLVGGRNTEAFF.

The chain couples TRBV12-3 or TRBV12-4 to TRBJ1-2; D uncertain. V dropped 3 bases and J dropped 2 bases, with 4 bases sitting between them. This CDR3 region has 12 residues. In DNA, the CDR3 is TGTGCCAGCAGTTTTCAGAACTATGGCTACACCTTC. Translation gives CASSFQNYGYTF.

A remark on this clone: One end of the junction does not line up with germline, which may come from a read error. CDR3 coding DNA: TGCGCCAGCAGCCTGGGGACAACTAATGAAAAATTGTTTTTT. Its translation is CASSLGTTNEKLFF. V is TRBV5-1 and J is TRBJ1-4, with D perhaps matching TRBD1 (6 bases). The V gene's germline CDR1 is SGHRS and CDR2 YFSETQ. CDR3 length equals 14 residues.

The V gene is TRBV5-1, the J gene TRBJ1-5; D perhaps matches TRBD1 (6 bases). Trimming stripped 4 bases from V and 5 bases from J, with 16 bases between. The CDR3 has 15 amino acids. Germline V CDR1 and CDR2: SGHRS, YFSETQ. The CDR3, as DNA: TGCGCCAGCAGCACCCTAGGGGGGGCGGATCAGCCCCAGCATTTT. Protein: CASSTLGGADQPQHF.

The chain employs TRBV4-3 and TRBJ2-5, with 7 bases aligning to TRBD1. V gave up 3 bases and J gave up 7 bases; unmatched junction bases: 11. The germline CDR1 and CDR2 sequences are LGHNA and YSLEER. The CDR3 consists of 15 residues. CDR3 coding DNA: TGCGCCAGCAGCCAGAATCGGGACAGCCCTTCGACCCAGTACTTC. Translation gives CASSQNRDSPSTQYF.

The V gene is TRBV6-5, the J gene TRBJ2-3; 7 bases align to TRBD2. J was trimmed by 3 bases and V by 2 bases; bases with no gene match: 8. The CDR3 is 16 amino acids. Germline CDR1 is MNHEY and CDR2 is SVGAGI. The chain's CDR3 is CASSYKGGRVTDTQYF. DNA of the CDR3: TGTGCCAGCAGTTACAAGGGCGGGAGAGTTACAGATACGCAGTATTTT.

The chain uses TRBV3-1 (or the pseudogene TRBV3-2) and TRBJ2-4; weak D call: TRBD2 (6 bases). The CDR3 has 14 amino acids. V was shortened by 5 bases and J by 4 bases, with 12 bases between the two germline ends. From germline, CDR1 is LGHDT and CDR2 YNNKEL (reference sequence). The CDR3 nucleotides are TGTGCCAGCAGCACCGGGGGTCCAAAAAACATTCAGTACTTC. Protein product: CASSTGGPKNIQYF.

This chain connects TRBV4-3 to TRBJ2-4; TRBD2 matches 11 bases. The CDR3 is made up of 17 amino acids. Per the germline V gene, CDR1 is LGHNA and CDR2 is YSLEER. V lost 1 base and J lost 6; bases outside the gene matches: 8. CDR3 sequence (DNA): TGCGCCAGCAGCCAAGGACTAGCGGGACCCGGGAGAAACATTCAGTACTTC. Its protein is CASSQGLAGPGRNIQYF.

The rearrangement uses TRBV6-5 and TRBJ2-5, with 11 bases fitting TRBD1. The CDR3 sequence is 15 residues long. V gave up 3 bases and J gave up 4 bases; unmatched junction bases: 4. Germline V gene lookup returns CDR1 MNHEY and CDR2 SVGAGI. The CDR3 region is CASSYWTGGRETQYF. The CDR3 bases are TGTGCCAGCAGTTATTGGACAGGGGGCAGAGAGACCCAGTACTTC.